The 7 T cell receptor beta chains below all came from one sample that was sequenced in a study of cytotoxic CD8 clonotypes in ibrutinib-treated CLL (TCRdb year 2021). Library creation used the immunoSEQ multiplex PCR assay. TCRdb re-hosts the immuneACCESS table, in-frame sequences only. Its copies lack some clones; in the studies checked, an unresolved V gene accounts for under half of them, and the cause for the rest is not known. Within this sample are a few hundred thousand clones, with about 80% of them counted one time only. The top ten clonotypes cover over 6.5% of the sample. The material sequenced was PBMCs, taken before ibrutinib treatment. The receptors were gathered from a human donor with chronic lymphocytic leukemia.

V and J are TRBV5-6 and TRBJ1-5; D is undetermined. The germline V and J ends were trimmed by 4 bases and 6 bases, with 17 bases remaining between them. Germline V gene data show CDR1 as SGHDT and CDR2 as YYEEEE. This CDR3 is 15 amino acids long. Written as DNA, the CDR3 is TGTGCCAGCAGCAGAGGACGGACTCCCAGTCAGCCCCAGCATTTT. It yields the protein CASSRGRTPSQPQHF.

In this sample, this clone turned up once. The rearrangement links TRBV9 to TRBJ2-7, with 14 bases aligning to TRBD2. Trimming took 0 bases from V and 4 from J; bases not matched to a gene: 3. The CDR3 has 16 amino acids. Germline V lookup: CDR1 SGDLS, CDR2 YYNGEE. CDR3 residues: CASSVDGTSGRYEQYF. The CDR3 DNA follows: TGTGCCAGCAGCGTAGACGGGACTAGCGGGAGATACGAGCAGTACTTC.

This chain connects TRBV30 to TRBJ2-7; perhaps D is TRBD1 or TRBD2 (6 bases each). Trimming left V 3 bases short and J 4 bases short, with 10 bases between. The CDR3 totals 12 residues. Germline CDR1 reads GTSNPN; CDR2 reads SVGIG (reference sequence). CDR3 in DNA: TGTGCCTGGAGAGGGGGAGGATACGAGCAGTACTTC. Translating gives CAWRGGGYEQYF.

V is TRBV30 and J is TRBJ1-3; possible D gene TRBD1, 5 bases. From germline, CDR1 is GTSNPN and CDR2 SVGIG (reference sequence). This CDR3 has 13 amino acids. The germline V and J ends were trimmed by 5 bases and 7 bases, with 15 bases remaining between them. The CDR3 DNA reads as TGTGCCTGGGGAACAGGTGGAGGTAACACCATATATTTT. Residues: CAWGTGGGNTIYF.

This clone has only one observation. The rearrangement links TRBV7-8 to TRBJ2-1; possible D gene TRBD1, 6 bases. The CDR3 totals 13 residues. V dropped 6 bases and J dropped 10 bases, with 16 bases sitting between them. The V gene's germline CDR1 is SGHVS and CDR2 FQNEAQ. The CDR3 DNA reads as TGTGCCAGCAGTGACAGGCTGGCGAGGGAGCAGTTCTTC. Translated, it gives CASSDRLAREQFF.

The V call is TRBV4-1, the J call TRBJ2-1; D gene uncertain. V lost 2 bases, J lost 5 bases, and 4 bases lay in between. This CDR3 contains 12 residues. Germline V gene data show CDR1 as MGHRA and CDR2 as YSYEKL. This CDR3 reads CASSQINNEQFF. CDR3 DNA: TGCGCCAGCAGCCAAATAAACAATGAGCAGTTCTTC.

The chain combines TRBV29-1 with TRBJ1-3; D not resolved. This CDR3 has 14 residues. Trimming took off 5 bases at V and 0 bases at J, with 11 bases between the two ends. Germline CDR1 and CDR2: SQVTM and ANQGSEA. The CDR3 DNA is TGCAGCGTTCTTACAGCCGGCTCTGGAAACACCATATATTTT. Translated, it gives CSVLTAGSGNTIYF.